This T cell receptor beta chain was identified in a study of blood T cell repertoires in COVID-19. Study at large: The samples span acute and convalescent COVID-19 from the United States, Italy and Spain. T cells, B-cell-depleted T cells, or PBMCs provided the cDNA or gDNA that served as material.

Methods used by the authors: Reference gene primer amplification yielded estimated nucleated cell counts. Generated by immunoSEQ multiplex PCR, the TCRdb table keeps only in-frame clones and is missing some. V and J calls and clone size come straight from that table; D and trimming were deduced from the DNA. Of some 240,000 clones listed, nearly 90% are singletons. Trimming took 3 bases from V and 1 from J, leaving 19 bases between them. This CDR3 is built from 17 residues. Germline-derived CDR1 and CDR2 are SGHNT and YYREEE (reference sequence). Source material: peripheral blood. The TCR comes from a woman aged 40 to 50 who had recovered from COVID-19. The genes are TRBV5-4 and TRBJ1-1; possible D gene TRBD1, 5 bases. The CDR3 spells CASSSGGLGLSNTEAFF. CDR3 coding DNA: TGTGCCAGCAGCTCTGGGGGATTGGGACTCTCGAACACTGAAGCTTTCTTT. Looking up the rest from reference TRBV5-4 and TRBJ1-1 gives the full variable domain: ETGVTQSPTHLIKTRGQQVTLRCSSQSGHNTVSWYQQALGQGPQFIFQYYREEENGRGNFPPRFSGLQFPNYSSELNVNALELDDSALYLCASSSGGLGLSNTEAFFGQGTRLTVV.